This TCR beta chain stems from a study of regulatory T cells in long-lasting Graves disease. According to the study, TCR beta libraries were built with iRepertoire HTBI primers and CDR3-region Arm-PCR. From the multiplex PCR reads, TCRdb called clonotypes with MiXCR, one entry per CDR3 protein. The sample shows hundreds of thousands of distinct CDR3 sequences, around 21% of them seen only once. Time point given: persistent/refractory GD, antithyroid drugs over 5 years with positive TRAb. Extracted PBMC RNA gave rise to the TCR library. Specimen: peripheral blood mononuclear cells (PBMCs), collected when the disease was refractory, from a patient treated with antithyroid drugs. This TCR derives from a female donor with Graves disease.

The CDR3 sequence: CASSPRGRLGTEAFF. CDR3 nucleotide sequence: TGTGCCAGTAGTCCTCGGGGCAGGCTTGGCACTGAAGCTTTCTTT. V usage is TRBV19 and J usage is TRBJ1-1, with D possibly being TRBD1 (5 bases). The germline V gene has CDR1 LNHDA and CDR2 SQIVND (reference sequence). The CDR3 loop spans 15 amino acids. V was shortened by 5 bases and J by 4 bases, with 17 bases between the two germline ends.